Below are 18 T cell receptor beta chains sequenced from a single sample in a study of control samples from healthy donors and cancer patients. Libraries were prepared by immunoSEQ multiplex PCR; TCRdb keeps only in-frame clonotypes and omits some of them. The sample includes about 120,000 clones, more than 85% of them seen just once. What was sequenced was PBMCs. The receptors were gathered from a middle-aged man with head and neck cancer.

V is TRBV10-3 and J is TRBJ1-5; possibly TRBD1 for D (5 bases). This CDR3 comprises 13 residues. The germline V gene encodes CDR1 ENHRY and CDR2 SYGVKD. V was cut by 4 bases and J by 4 bases, with 8 bases left in between. CDR3 amino acids: CAISGGRNQPQHF. CDR3 nucleotide sequence: TGTGCCATCAGTGGGGGGAGGAATCAGCCCCAGCATTTT.

This clone was detected once. The chain has TRBV30 and TRBJ1-5; D unclear. The germline V and J ends were trimmed by 0 bases and 5 bases, with 11 bases remaining between them. The germline CDR1 and CDR2 sequences are GTSNPN and SVGIG (reference sequence). The CDR3 has 14 residues. In nucleotides, the CDR3 is TGTGCCTGGAGTGTAACGGCAGGCCATCAGCCCCAGCATTTT. Protein product: CAWSVTAGHQPQHF.

V usage is TRBV9 and J usage is TRBJ2-1, with D perhaps given as TRBD1 or TRBD2 (5 bases each). The ends were cut back, 2 bases at V and 8 bases at J, with 11 bases in the middle. The germline CDR1 and CDR2 sequences are SGDLS and YYNGEE. The CDR3 runs 13 residues. The CDR3 DNA follows: TGTGCCAGCAGCGTCCCTAGCAGGGATGAGCAGTTCTTC. Its translation: CASSVPSRDEQFF.

This clone occurred once. This chain connects TRBV5-6 to TRBJ2-2; D may be TRBD1 (7 bases). The ends were cut back, 0 bases at V and 4 bases at J, with 13 bases in the middle. The CDR3 is 16 residues long. Germline V gene sequence: CDR1 SGHDT, CDR2 YYEEEE. CDR3 loop: CASSLVGQGGTGELFF. In nucleotides, the CDR3 is TGTGCCAGCAGCTTGGTGGGGCAGGGGGGCACCGGGGAGCTGTTTTTT.

The CDR3: CASSSGVVGETQYF. Written as DNA, the CDR3 is TGTGCCAGCTCGTCAGGGGTTGTGGGAGAGACCCAGTACTTC. The chain employs TRBV18 and TRBJ2-5; TRBD1 might be the D (6 bases). CDR1 and CDR2 from the germline V gene are KGHSH and LQKENI. V dropped 6 bases and J dropped 4 bases, with 15 bases sitting between them. The CDR3 covers 14 residues.

The V call is TRBV9, the J call TRBJ1-6; no clear D. Germline V lookup: CDR1 SGDLS, CDR2 YYNGEE. V dropped 0 bases and J dropped 1 base, with 5 bases sitting between them. The CDR3 extends over 15 amino acids. CDR3 region: CASSVEGSYNSPLHF. DNA of the CDR3: TGTGCCAGCAGCGTAGAGGGATCCTATAATTCACCCCTCCACTTT.

The rearrangement links TRBV30 to TRBJ1-1; TRBD1 is a possible D gene (5 bases). Germline lookup yields CDR1 GTSNPN and CDR2 SVGIG (reference sequence). V dropped 3 bases and J dropped 1 base, with 9 bases sitting between them. This CDR3 has 13 amino acids. This CDR3 is CAWRVGTNTEAFF. The DNA for the CDR3 is TGTGCCTGGAGAGTGGGGACGAACACTGAAGCTTTCTTT.

The J gene is TRBJ1-1, the V gene TRBV15; no reliable D call. Germline-derived CDR1 and CDR2 are LNHNV and YYDKDF (reference sequence). The CDR3 consists of 15 residues. V lost 1 base and J lost 6, with 15 bases in between. As DNA, the CDR3 is TGTGCCACCAGCAGAGGGGTAACCGGGATACCTGAAGCTTTCTTT. Amino acids: CATSRGVTGIPEAFF.

Only one count was recorded for this clone. This sequence joins TRBV6-5 and TRBJ1-6; D might be TRBD1 (5 bases). Trimming cost V 7 bases and J 5 bases, with 15 bases left between them. Looked up from germline, CDR1 is MNHEY and CDR2 is SVGAGI. The CDR3 totals 15 residues. CDR3 DNA: TGTGCCAGCACCCCGGGGACCTATCATAATTCACCCCTCCACTTT. Amino acids: CASTPGTYHNSPLHF.

The CDR3 here is CASSEPERGRGELFF. DNA of the CDR3: TGTGCCAGCAGTGAACCTGAGAGGGGTCGCGGGGAGCTGTTTTTT. This chain joins TRBV6-1 and TRBJ2-2; D may be TRBD1 or TRBD2 (5 bases each). Per the germline V gene, CDR1 is MNHNS and CDR2 is SASEGT. V lost 2 bases and J lost 7, with 14 bases in between. The CDR3 extends over 15 amino acids.

The chain recombines TRBV6-5 with TRBJ1-1, with D perhaps TRBD1 (5 bases). Trimming took off 4 bases at V and 0 bases at J, with 12 bases between the two ends. This CDR3 is built from 15 residues. CDR1 and CDR2 (germline): MNHEY, SVGAGI. The DNA of the CDR3 is TGTGCCAGCAGTTCTTCCGGGACGGTGAACACTGAAGCTTTCTTT. This sequence encodes CASSSSGTVNTEAFF.

V usage is TRBV30 and J usage is TRBJ1-1; unclear D gene. Germline V gives CDR1 GTSNPN, CDR2 SVGIG (reference sequence). The V end was cut by 1 base, the J end by 1 base, with 10 bases between. This CDR3 has 14 residues. The CDR3 here is CAWSGSGWNTEAFF. The CDR3, as DNA: TGTGCCTGGAGTGGAAGCGGATGGAACACTGAAGCTTTCTTT.

Comment on this clone: This CDR3 is also generated by other DNA sequences in the sample. This chain joins TRBV7-2 and TRBJ2-5; D not certain. The length of the CDR3 is 11 residues. The germline V gene encodes CDR1 SGHTA and CDR2 FQGNSA. V lost 4 bases and J lost 4, with 4 bases in between. CDR3 residues: CASSSRETQYF. The CDR3 nucleotides read TGTGCCAGCAGCTCTCGAGAGACCCAGTACTTC.

This chain uses TRBV9 with TRBJ2-3; 8 bases map to TRBD1. Germline CDR1 and CDR2: SGDLS and YYNGEE. The CDR3 loop spans 15 amino acids. V trimming: 1 base; J trimming: 3 bases; junction bases outside the gene matches: 4. CDR3 residues: CASSVRDRWTDTQYF. The DNA of the CDR3 is TGTGCCAGCAGCGTAAGGGACAGGTGGACAGATACGCAGTATTTT.

This sequence joins TRBV9 and TRBJ1-5; D gene unclear. Trimming pared 0 bases from V and 0 bases from J, leaving 22 bases between. Germline CDR1 is SGDLS and CDR2 is YYNGEE. CDR3 length equals 20 residues. The DNA of the CDR3 is TGTGCCAGCAGCGTAGTTCCTGAGGATCGGCTCCGTGTTAGCAATCAGCCCCAGCATTTT. Residues: CASSVVPEDRLRVSNQPQHF. The whole variable domain, filled in from reference TRBV9 and TRBJ1-5, reads DSGVTQTPKHLITATGQRVTLRCSPRSGDLSVYWYQQSLDQGLQFLIQYYNGEERAKGNILERFSAQQFPDLHSELNLSSLELGDSALYFCASSVVPEDRLRVSNQPQHFGDGTRLSIL.

This chain uses TRBV4-1 with TRBJ1-5, with no clear D. This CDR3 has 16 amino acids. V was pared by 0 bases and J by 6 bases, with 15 bases between. Germline V gives CDR1 MGHRA, CDR2 YSYEKL. The CDR3 reads CASSQDPLGHSQPQHF. Written as DNA, the CDR3 is TGCGCCAGCAGCCAAGATCCCCTCGGGCATTCTCAGCCCCAGCATTTT.

The chain joins TRBV21-1 to TRBJ2-2; the table assigns TRBD2, which was not confirmed against the DNA. TRBV21-1 is shown as a pseudogene. The CDR3 is made up of 14 amino acids. The CDR3 DNA reads TGTGCCAGCAGGGGGACTAGTGGCACCGGGGAGCTGTTTTTT. Translated: CASRGTSGTGELFF.

The V and J genes are TRBV5-4 and TRBJ2-5; no clear D gene. Between the trimmed V and J ends, which lost 3 bases and 2 bases, there was a span of 11 bases. CDR3 length equals 14 residues. The V gene's germline CDR1 is SGHNT and CDR2 YYREEE (reference sequence). In DNA form, the CDR3 reads TGTGCCAGCAGCTCCTCGGCGCGACAAGAGACCCAGTACTTC. It codes for CASSSSARQETQYF.